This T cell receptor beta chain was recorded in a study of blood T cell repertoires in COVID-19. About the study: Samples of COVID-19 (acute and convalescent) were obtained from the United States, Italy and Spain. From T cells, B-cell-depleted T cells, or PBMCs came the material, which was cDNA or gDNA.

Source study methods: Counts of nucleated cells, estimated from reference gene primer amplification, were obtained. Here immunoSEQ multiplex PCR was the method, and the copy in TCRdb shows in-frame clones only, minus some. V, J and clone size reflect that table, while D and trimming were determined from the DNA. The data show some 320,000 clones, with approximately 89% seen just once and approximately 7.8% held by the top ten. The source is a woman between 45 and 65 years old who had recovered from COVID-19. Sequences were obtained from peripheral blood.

CDR3: CASSYPLAGENNQPQHF. The CDR3 nucleotides read TGTGCCAGCAGTTACCCCCTGGCAGGGGAGAACAATCAGCCCCAGCATTTT. The rearrangement links TRBV6-2 or TRBV6-3 to TRBJ1-5; TRBD1 might be the D (6 bases). The CDR3 consists of 17 residues. Trimming left V 2 bases short and J 3 bases short, with 17 bases between. From germline, CDR1 is MNHEY and CDR2 SVGEGT.